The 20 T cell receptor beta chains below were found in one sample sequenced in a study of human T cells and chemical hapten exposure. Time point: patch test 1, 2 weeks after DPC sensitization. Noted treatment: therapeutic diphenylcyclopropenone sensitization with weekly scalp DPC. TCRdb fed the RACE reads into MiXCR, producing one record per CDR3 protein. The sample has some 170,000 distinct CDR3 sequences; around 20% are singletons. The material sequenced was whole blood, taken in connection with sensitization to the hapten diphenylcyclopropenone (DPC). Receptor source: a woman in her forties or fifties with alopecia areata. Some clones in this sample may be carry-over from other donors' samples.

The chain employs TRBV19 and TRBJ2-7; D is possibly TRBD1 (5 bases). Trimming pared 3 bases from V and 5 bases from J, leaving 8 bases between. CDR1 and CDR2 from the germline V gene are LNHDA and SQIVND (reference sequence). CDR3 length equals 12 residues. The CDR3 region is CASSISGNEQYF. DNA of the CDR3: TGTGCCAGTAGTATTTCAGGGAACGAGCAGTACTTC.

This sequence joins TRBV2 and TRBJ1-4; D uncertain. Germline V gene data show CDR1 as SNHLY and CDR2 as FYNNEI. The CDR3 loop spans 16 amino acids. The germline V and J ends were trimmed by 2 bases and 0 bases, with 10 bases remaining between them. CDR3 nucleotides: TGTGCCAGCAGTGAAAAATGGGCAACAACTAATGAAAAACTGTTTTTT. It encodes CASSEKWATTNEKLFF.

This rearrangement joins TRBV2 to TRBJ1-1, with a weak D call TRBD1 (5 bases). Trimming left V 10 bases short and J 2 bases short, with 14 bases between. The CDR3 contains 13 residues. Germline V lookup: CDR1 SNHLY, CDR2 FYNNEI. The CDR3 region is CATSQVLNTEAFF. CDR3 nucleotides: TGTGCCACCTCACAGGTTCTCAACACTGAAGCTTTCTTT.

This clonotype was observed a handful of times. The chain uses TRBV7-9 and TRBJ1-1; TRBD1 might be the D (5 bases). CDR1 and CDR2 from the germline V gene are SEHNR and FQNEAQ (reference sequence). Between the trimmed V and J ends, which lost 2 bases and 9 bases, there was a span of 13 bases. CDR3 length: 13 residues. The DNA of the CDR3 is TGTGCCAGCAGCTTATCGGGGCTCAATCAAGCTTTCTTT. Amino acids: CASSLSGLNQAFF.

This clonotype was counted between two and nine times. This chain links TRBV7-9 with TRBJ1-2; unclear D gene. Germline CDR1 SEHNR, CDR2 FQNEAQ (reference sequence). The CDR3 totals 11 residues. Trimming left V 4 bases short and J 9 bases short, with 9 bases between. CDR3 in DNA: TGTGCCAGCAGCTCCCTGGGAAGCTACACCTTC. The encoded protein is CASSSLGSYTF.

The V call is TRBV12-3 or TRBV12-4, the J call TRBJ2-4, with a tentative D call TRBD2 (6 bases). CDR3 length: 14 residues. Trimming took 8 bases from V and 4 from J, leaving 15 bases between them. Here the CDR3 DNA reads TGTGCCAGCGTTAGGGCGGAGGGGAAAAACATTCAGTACTTC. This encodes CASVRAEGKNIQYF.

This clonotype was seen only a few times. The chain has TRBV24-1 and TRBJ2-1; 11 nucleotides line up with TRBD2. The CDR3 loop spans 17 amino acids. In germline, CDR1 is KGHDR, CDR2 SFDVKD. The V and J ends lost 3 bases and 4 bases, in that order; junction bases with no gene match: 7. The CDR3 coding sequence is TGTGCCACCAGTGATAGACTAGCGGGATGGTCTTACAATGAGCAGTTCTTC. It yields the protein CATSDRLAGWSYNEQFF.

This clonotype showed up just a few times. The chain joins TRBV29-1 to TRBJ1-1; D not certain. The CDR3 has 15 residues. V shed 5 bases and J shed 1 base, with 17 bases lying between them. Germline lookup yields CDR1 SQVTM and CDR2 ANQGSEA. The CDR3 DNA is TGCAGCGTTCAAACGACCCGAAACACGAACACTGAAGCTTTCTTT. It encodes CSVQTTRNTNTEAFF.

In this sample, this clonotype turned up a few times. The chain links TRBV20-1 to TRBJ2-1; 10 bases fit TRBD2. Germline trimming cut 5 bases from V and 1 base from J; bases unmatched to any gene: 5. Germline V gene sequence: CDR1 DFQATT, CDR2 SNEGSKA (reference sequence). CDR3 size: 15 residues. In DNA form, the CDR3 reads TGCAGTGCTGTGACTAGCGGGTTTTCCTACAATGAGCAGTTCTTC. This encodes CSAVTSGFSYNEQFF.

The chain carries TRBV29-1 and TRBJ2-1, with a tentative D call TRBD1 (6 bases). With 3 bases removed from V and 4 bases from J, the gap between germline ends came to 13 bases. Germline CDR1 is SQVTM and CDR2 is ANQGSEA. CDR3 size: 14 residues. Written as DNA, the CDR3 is TGCAGCGTTGATTCGGCAGGGGCTTACAATGAGCAGTTCTTC. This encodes CSVDSAGAYNEQFF.

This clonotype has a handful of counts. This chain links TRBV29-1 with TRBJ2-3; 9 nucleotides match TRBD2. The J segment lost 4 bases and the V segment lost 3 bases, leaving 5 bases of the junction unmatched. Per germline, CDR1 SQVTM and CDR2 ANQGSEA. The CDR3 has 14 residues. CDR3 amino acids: CSVEASGTPDTQYF. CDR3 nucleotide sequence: TGCAGCGTTGAGGCTAGCGGGACCCCAGATACGCAGTATTTT.

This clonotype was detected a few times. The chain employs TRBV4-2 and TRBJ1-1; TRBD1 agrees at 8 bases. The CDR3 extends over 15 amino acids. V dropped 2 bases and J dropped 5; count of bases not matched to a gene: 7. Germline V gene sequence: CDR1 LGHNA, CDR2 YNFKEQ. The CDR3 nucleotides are TGTGCCAGCAGCCAAACCGACAGGGGAAGGACTGAAGCTTTCTTT. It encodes CASSQTDRGRTEAFF.

CDR3 sequence: CASSPAGVADTQYF. As DNA, the CDR3 is TGTGCCAGCAGCCCAGCGGGAGTCGCAGATACGCAGTATTTT. The rearrangement uses TRBV7-3 and TRBJ2-3; 8 positions agree with TRBD2. This CDR3 has 14 amino acids. The V segment lost 5 bases and the J segment 4 bases; nucleotides outside the gene matches: 5. Germline CDR1 SGHTA, CDR2 FQGTGA.

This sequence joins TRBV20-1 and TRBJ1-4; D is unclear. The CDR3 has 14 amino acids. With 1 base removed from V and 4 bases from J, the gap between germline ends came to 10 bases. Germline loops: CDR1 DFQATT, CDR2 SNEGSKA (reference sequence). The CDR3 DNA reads TGCAGTGCTAGAGGGGCACTATATAATGAAAAACTGTTTTTT. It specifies CSARGALYNEKLFF.

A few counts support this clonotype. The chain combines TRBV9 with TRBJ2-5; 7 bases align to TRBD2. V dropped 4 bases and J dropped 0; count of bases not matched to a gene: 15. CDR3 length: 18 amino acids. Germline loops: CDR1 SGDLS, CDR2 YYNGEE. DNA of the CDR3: TGTGCCAGCAGCTCCATCCCAGCTAGCGGACCGTACCAAGAGACCCAGTACTTC. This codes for CASSSIPASGPYQETQYF.

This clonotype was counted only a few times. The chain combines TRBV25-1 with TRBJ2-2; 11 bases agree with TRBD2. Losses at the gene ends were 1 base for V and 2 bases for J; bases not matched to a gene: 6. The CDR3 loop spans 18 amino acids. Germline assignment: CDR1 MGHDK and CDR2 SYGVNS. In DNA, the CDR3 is TGTGCCAGCAGTGAATTTTCGGGACTAGCGGTAAACACCGGGGAGCTGTTTTTT. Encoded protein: CASSEFSGLAVNTGELFF.

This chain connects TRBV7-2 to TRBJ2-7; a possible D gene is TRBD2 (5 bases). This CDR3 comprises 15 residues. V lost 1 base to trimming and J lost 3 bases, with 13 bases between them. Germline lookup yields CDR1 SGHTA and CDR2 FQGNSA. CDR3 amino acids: CASSLGVPGNYEQYF. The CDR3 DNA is TGTGCCAGCAGCTTAGGGGTCCCGGGGAACTACGAGCAGTACTTC.

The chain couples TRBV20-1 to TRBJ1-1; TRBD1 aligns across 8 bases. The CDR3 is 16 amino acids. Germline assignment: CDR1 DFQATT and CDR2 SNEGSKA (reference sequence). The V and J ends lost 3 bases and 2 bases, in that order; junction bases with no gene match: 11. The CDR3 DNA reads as TGCAGTGCTAGGGGGCGGGGGACAGGCCAAAACACTGAAGCTTTCTTT. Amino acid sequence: CSARGRGTGQNTEAFF.

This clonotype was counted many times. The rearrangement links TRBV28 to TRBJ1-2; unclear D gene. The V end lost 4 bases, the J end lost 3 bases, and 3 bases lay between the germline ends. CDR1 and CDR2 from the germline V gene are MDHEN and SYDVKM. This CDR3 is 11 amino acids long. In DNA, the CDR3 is TGTGCCAGCAGTTCGTACTATGGCTACACCTTC. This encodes CASSSYYGYTF.

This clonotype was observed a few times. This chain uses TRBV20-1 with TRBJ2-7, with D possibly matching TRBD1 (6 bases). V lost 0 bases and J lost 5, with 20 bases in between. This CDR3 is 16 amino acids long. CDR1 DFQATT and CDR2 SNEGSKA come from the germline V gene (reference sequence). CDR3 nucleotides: TGCAGTGCTAGAGATACGGGTAGCAGGGGTAGGAACGAGCAGTACTTC. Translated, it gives CSARDTGSRGRNEQYF.